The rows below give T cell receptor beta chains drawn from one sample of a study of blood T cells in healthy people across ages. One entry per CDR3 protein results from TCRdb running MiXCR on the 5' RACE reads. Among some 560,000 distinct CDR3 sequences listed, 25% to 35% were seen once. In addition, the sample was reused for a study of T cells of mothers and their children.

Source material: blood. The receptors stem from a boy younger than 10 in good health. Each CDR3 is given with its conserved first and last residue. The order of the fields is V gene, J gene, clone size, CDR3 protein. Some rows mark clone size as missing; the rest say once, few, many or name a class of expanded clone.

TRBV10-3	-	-	CAISLQLDNEQFF
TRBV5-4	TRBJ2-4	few	CASSDRGGGAKNIQYF
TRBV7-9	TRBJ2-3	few	CASSLGGIADTQYF
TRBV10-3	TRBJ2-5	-	CAIKEGPNHQETQYF
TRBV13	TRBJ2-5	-	CASSDEDWETQYF
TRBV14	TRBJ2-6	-	CASSPGPGGSRGANVLTF
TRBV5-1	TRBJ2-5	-	CASGLGSQEETQYF
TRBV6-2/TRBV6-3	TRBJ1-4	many	CASQQGYGEKLFF
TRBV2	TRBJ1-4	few	CASEATNEKLFF
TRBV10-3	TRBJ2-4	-	CAISLPGVAKNIQYF
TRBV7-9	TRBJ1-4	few	CASSLATATTNEKLFF
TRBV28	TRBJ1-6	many	CASSLWGGNNSPLHF
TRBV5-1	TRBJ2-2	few	CASSLASGSWTGELFF
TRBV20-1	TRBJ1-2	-	CSAEWGPYGYTF
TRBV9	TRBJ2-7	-	CASSADQGRNEQYF
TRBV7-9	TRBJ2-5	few	CASGWSPQETQYF
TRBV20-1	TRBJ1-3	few	CSASREASGNTIYF
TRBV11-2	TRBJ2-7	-	CASTPLVGTSALEQYF
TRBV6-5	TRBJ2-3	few	CASSSPLAGGRNTQYF
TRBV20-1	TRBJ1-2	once	CSAANLPAGYRYTF
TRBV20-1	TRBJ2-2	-	CSARTQGASGELFF
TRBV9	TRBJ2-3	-	CASSPTGSFDTQYF
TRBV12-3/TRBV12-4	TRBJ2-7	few	CASSRNLILSSYEQYF